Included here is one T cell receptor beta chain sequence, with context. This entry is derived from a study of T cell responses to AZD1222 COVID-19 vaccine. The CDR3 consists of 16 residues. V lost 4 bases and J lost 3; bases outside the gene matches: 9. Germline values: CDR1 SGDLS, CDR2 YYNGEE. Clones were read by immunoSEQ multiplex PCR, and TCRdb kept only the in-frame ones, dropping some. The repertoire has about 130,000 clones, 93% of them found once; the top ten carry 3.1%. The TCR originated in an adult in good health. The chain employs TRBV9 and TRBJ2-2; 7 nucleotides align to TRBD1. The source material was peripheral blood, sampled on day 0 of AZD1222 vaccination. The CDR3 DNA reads TGTGCCAGCAGCCTTACGACAGGGCGGGACACCGGGGAGCTGTTTTTT. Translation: CASSLTTGRDTGELFF.